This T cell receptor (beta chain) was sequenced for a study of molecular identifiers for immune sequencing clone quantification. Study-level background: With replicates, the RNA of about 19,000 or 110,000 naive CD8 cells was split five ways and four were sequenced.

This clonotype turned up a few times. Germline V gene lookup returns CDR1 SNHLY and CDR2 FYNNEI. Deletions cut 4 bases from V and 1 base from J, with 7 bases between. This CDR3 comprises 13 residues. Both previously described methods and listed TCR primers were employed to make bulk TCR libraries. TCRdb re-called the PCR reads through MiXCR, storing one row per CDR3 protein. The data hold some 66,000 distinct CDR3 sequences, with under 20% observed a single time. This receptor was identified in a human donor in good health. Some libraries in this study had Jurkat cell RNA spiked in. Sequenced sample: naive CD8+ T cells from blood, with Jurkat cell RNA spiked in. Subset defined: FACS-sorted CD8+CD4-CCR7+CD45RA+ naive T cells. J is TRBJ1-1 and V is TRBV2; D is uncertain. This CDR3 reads CASSAPTNTEAFF. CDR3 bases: TGTGCCAGCAGTGCGCCAACGAACACTGAAGCTTTCTTT.